This is a list of T cell receptor beta chains from one sample in a study of cytotoxic CD8 clonotypes in ibrutinib-treated CLL. Assay: immunoSEQ multiplex PCR; the TCRdb copy retains only in-frame clones and omits some. This sample has about 160,000 clones, with around 80% found just once. Sequencing used PBMCs, obtained after 24 months of ibrutinib treatment. These receptors all stem from a human donor with chronic lymphocytic leukemia. CDR3s include the opening cysteine and the closing phenylalanine or tryptophan. D genes are given only for firm matches. Clone size is given for some rows only: seen once, a few or many times, or a class if the clone is expanded.

length	V	size	D	J	DNA	CDR3
11	TRBV7-9	NA	NA	TRBJ2-3	TGTGCCAGCACGGGCACAGATACGCAGTATTTT	CASTGTDTQYF
19	TRBV5-6	NA	TRBD1	TRBJ2-6	TGTGCCAGCAGCTTGTTGGCGGGACAGGGGGAGTCTGGGGCCAACGTCCTGACTTTC	CASSLLAGQGESGANVLTF
15	TRBV19	NA	TRBD2	TRBJ2-1	TGTGCCAGTAGTATGGCTCAGGGAGGGCATAATGAGCAGTTCTTC	CASSMAQGGHNEQFF
14	TRBV6-5	NA	NA	TRBJ1-1	TGTGCCAGCATCCAGGCGGGGAGGAACACTGAAGCTTTCTTT	CASIQAGRNTEAFF
14	TRBV28	NA	NA	TRBJ2-6	TGTGCCACACAGCGCGGGGTAGGGGCCAACGTCCTGACTTTC	CATQRGVGANVLTF
12	TRBV28	NA	NA	TRBJ2-7	TGTGCCAGCAGTTTAGACGCCTACGAGCAGTACTTC	CASSLDAYEQYF
15	TRBV5-6	NA	NA	TRBJ1-2	TGTGCCAGCAGCTTGGCCTCAGGGGTCGACTATGGCTACACCTTC	CASSLASGVDYGYTF
18	TRBV7-2	once	NA	TRBJ2-6	TGTGCCAGCAGCCCGGGGGGCAGGGGGCCTTCTGGGGCCAACGTCCTGACTTTC	CASSPGGRGPSGANVLTF
13	TRBV7-3	NA	NA	TRBJ2-7	TGTGCCAGCAGCTTATCACACTCCTACGAGCAGTACTTC	CASSLSHSYEQYF
14	TRBV5-1	once	TRBD2	TRBJ2-3	TGCGCCAGCAGCTTACAACTAGCGGAAGATACGCAGTATTTT	CASSLQLAEDTQYF
14	TRBV5-3	NA	NA	TRBJ1-1	TGTGCCAGAAGGGGTTTTGGGGTATACACTGAAGCTTTCTTT	CARRGFGVYTEAFF
17	TRBV5-3	NA	TRBD1	TRBJ1-1	TGTGCCAGAAGCTTGGAACAGGGGGCGGAGTACGGGACTGAAGCTTTCTTT	CARSLEQGAEYGTEAFF
12	TRBV7-3	NA	NA	TRBJ1-2	TGTGCCAGCAGATCGGGGGGCTATGGCTACACCTTC	CASRSGGYGYTF
13	TRBV6-5	NA	NA	TRBJ2-7	TGTGCCAGCTTATTGGGGGCAGGGGAAGAGCAGTACTTC	CASLLGAGEEQYF
17	TRBV7-9	once	NA	TRBJ2-1	TGTGCCAGCAGCTTAGGAGGCAGCCTTTCATTAACCAATGAGCAGTTCTTC	CASSLGGSLSLTNEQFF
14	TRBV7-9	once	NA	TRBJ2-2	TGTGCCAGCAGCTTAGTCGCAGGCACCGGGGAGCTGTTTTTT	CASSLVAGTGELFF
12	TRBV6-6	NA	NA	TRBJ2-7	TGTGCCAGCCTAGGGACCCGCTACGAGCAGTACTTC	CASLGTRYEQYF
14	TRBV7-7	NA	NA	TRBJ1-4	TGTGCCAGCAGCTCCGGGGGGGGGAATGAAAAACTGTTTTTT	CASSSGGGNEKLFF
14	TRBV6-1	NA	NA	TRBJ2-5	TGTGCCAGCAGTGAAGCGCGTGCTTTTGGGGCCCAGTACTTC	CASSEARAFGAQYF
15	TRBV2	NA	TRBD1	TRBJ1-5	TGTGCCAGCAGCCCCATGGGGACAGTCAATCAGCCCCAGCATTTT	CASSPMGTVNQPQHF